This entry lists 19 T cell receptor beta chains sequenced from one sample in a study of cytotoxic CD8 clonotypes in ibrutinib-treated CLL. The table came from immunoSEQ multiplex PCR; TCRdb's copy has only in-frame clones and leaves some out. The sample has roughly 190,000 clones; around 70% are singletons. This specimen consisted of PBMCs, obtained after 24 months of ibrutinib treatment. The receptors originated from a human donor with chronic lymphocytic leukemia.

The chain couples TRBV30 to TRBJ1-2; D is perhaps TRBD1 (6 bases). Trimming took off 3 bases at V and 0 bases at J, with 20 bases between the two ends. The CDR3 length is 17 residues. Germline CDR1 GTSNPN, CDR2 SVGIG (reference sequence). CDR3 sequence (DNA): TGTGCCTGGAGAGGGCGTCAGGGGCGACTTACTAACTATGGCTACACCTTC. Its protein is CAWRGRQGRLTNYGYTF.

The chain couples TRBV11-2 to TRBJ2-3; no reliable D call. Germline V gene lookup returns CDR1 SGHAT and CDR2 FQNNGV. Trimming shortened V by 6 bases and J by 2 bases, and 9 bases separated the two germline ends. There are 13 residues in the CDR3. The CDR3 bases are TGTGCCAGCAGATCGGAGCTCACAGATACGCAGTATTTT. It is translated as CASRSELTDTQYF.

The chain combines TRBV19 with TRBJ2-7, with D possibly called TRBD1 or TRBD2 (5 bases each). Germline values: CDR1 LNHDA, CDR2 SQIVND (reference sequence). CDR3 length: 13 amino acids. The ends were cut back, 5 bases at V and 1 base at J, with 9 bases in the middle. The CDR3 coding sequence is TGTGCCAGTAGTTCGGGACGGTCCTACGAGCAGTACTTC. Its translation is CASSSGRSYEQYF.

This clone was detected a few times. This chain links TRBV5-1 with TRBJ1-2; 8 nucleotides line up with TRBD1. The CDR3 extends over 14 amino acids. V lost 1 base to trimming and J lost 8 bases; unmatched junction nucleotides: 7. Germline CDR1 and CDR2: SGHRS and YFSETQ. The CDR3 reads CASSLSQGAPGYTF. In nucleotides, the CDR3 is TGCGCCAGCAGCTTGAGTCAGGGGGCGCCGGGCTACACCTTC.

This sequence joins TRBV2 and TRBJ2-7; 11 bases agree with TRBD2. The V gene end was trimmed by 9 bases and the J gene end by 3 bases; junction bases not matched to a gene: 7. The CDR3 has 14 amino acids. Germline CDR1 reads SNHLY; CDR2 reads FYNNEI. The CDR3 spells CASIETSGSYEQYF. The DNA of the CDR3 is TGTGCCAGTATAGAAACTAGCGGGAGCTACGAGCAGTACTTC.

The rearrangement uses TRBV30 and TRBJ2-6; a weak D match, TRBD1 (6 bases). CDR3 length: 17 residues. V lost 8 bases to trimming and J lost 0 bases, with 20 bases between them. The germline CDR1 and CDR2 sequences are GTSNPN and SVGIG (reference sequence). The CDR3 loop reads CARRPDSMYSGANVLTF. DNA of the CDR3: TGTGCCCGCCGACCGGACAGCATGTACTCTGGGGCCAACGTCCTGACTTTC.

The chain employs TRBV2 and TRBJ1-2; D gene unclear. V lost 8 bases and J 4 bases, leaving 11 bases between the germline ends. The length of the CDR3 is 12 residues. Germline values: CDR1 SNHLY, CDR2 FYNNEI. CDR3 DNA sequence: TGTGCCAGCCGCCAGGTCGGCTATGGCTACACCTTC. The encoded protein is CASRQVGYGYTF.

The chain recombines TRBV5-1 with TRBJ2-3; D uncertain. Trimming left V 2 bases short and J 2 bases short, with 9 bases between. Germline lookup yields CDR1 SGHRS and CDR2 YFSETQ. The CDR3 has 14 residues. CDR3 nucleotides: TGCGCCAGCAGCTTCTCCGATTACACAGATACGCAGTATTTT. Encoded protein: CASSFSDYTDTQYF.

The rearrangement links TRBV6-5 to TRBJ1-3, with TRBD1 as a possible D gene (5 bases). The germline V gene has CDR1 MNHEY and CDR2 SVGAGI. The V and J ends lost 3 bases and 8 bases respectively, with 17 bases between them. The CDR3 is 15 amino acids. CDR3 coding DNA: TGTGCCAGCAGTTATACAGGAGTCTCGGGGTACACCATATATTTT. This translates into CASSYTGVSGYTIYF.

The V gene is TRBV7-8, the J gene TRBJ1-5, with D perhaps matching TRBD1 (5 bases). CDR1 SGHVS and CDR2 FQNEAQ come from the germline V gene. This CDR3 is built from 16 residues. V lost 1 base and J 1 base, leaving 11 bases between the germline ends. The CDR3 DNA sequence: TGTGCCAGCAGCTTAGAAGGGGAATGGAGCAATCAGCCCCAGCATTTT. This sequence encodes CASSLEGEWSNQPQHF.

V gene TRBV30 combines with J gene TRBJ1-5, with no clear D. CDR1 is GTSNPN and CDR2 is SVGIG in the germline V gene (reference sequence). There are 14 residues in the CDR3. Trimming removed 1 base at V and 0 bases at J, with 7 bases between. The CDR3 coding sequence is TGTGCCTGGAGTGCTGGGTATAGCAATCAGCCCCAGCATTTT. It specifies CAWSAGYSNQPQHF.

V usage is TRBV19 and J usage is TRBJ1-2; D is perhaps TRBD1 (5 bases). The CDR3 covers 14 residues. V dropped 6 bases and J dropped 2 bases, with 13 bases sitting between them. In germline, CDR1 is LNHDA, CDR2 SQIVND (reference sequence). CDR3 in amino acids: CASSNPRQNYGYTF. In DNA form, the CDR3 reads TGTGCCAGTAGCAACCCCAGACAGAACTATGGCTACACCTTC.

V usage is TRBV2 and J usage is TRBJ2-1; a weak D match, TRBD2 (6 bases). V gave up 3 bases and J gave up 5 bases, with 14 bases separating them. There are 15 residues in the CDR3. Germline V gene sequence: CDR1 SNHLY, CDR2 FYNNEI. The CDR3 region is CASSDESSAHNEQFF. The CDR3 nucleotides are TGTGCCAGCAGTGATGAGTCTAGCGCCCACAATGAGCAGTTCTTC.

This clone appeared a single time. CDR3 in amino acids: CASSLVSGFFYEQYF. The CDR3 DNA reads as TGTGCCAGCAGTTTAGTAAGTGGGTTTTTCTACGAGCAGTACTTC. The V gene is TRBV27, the J gene TRBJ2-7, with no clear D. The CDR3 has 15 amino acids. Germline-derived CDR1 and CDR2 are MNHEY and SMNVEV (reference sequence). V lost 2 bases and J lost 3, with 14 bases in between.

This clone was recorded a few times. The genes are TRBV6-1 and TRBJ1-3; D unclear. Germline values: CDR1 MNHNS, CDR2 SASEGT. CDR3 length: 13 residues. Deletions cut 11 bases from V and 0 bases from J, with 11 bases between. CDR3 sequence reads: CALTPSSGNTIYF. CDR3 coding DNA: TGTGCCCTAACGCCGAGCTCTGGAAACACCATATATTTT.

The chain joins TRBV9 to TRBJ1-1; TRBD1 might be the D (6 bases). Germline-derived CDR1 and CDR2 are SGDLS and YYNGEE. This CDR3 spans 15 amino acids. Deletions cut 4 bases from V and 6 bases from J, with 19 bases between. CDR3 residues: CASSTQQGRRAEAFF. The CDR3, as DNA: TGTGCCAGCAGCACTCAACAGGGACGGAGAGCTGAAGCTTTCTTT.

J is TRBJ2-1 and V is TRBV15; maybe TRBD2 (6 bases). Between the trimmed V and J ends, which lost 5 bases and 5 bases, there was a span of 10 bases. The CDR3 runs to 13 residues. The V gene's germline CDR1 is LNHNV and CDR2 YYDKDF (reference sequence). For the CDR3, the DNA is TGTGCCACCAGCGTAGTAGCGGACAATGAGCAGTTCTTC. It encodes CATSVVADNEQFF.

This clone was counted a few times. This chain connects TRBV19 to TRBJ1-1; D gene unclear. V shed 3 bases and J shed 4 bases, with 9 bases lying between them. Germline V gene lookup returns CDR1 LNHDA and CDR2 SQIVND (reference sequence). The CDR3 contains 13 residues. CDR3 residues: CASSIGQFTEAFF. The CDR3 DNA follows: TGTGCCAGTAGTATTGGGCAGTTCACTGAAGCTTTCTTT.

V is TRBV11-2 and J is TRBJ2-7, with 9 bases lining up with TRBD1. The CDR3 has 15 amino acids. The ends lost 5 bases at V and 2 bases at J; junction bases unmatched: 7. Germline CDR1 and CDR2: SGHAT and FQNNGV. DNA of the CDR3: TGTGCCAGCAGCCCGGGACAGGGACTTACCTACGAGCAGTACTTC. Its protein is CASSPGQGLTYEQYF.